These 22 T cell receptor beta chains were sequenced from one sample in a study of identical twins. TCRdb reanalysed the 5' RACE reads using MiXCR and keeps one entry per CDR3 protein. The sample has some 1,700,000 distinct CDR3 sequences; about 30% are singletons. The sequenced material came from cord blood. The receptors were gathered from a newborn girl in good health.

The V call is TRBV4-1, the J call TRBJ2-1, with TRBD2 identical over 9 bases. The CDR3 loop spans 15 amino acids. Germline V gives CDR1 MGHRA, CDR2 YSYEKL. V trimming: 5 bases; J trimming: 6 bases; junction bases outside the gene matches: 8. The CDR3 DNA follows: TGCGCCAGCAGCAAGACCGGGACTAGCTTCAATGAGCAGTTCTTC. Protein sequence: CASSKTGTSFNEQFF.

This clonotype was seen a few times. This chain uses TRBV9 with TRBJ2-3, with TRBD1 matching over 8 bases. CDR3 length equals 15 residues. V dropped 1 base and J dropped 4; count of bases not matched to a gene: 5. CDR1 SGDLS and CDR2 YYNGEE come from the germline V gene. CDR3 in amino acids: CASSVSPGGADTQYF. DNA for the CDR3: TGTGCCAGCAGCGTATCCCCAGGGGGCGCAGATACGCAGTATTTT. Looking up the rest from reference TRBV9 and TRBJ2-3 gives the full variable domain: DSGVTQTPKHLITATGQRVTLRCSPRSGDLSVYWYQQSLDQGLQFLIQYYNGEERAKGNILERFSAQQFPDLHSELNLSSLELGDSALYFCASSVSPGGADTQYFGPGTRLTVL.

Here the CDR3 reads CASSQSTGAINYGYTF. CDR3 sequence (DNA): TGTGCCAGCAGCCAAAGTACAGGGGCGATTAACTATGGCTACACCTTC. The rearrangement links TRBV14 to TRBJ1-2; 7 nucleotides match TRBD1. The germline V gene encodes CDR1 SGHDN and CDR2 FVKESK. This CDR3 has 16 amino acids. Trimming removed 2 bases from V and 1 base from J; junction bases left unmatched: 7.

This clonotype has only a few counts. V usage is TRBV6-5 and J usage is TRBJ2-7; D not certain. Between the trimmed V and J ends, which lost 0 bases and 3 bases, there was a span of 6 bases. Germline CDR1 reads MNHEY; CDR2 reads SVGAGI. The CDR3 length is 13 residues. The CDR3 DNA reads TGTGCCAGCAGTTACTCGGAAGACTACGAGCAGTACTTC. Encoded protein: CASSYSEDYEQYF.

The sample holds a few counts of this clonotype. The rearrangement joins TRBV2 to TRBJ2-3; 10 nucleotides match TRBD2. The CDR3 is 16 amino acids. The V and J ends lost 2 bases and 6 bases, in that order; junction bases with no gene match: 8. The germline V gene has CDR1 SNHLY and CDR2 FYNNEI. Here the CDR3 reads CASSEYWGLARDTQYF. CDR3 DNA: TGTGCCAGCAGTGAATACTGGGGACTAGCGAGGGATACGCAGTATTTT.

A remark on this clonotype: A much larger clonotype is one base distant, so this may be a read error. The V and J genes are TRBV10-3 and TRBJ2-5; D uncertain. This CDR3 contains 15 residues. The V end was cut by 3 bases, the J end by 6 bases, with 17 bases between. Per the germline V gene, CDR1 is ENHRY and CDR2 is SYGVKD. The CDR3 DNA sequence: TGTGCCATCAGTGACCGAATGGGCGAACAAAAGACCCAGTACTTC. This translates into CAISDRMGEQKTQYF.

The J gene is TRBJ1-5, the V gene TRBV11-2, with D possibly being TRBD1 (5 bases). V was trimmed by 0 bases and J by 5 bases, leaving 11 bases between them. The germline V gene has CDR1 SGHAT and CDR2 FQNNGV. The CDR3 sequence is 15 residues long. The CDR3 nucleotides are TGTGCCAGCAGCTTAGATGGGGCCCCTTATCAGCCCCAGCATTTT. This gives the protein CASSLDGAPYQPQHF.

This clonotype was recorded many times. The rearrangement joins TRBV7-2 to TRBJ1-4; no clear D gene. This CDR3 spans 12 amino acids. Trimming removed 1 base from V and 8 bases from J, with 5 bases in between. The germline V gene has CDR1 SGHTA and CDR2 FQGNSA. CDR3 protein: CASSLGREKLFF. The CDR3 DNA reads TGTGCCAGCAGCTTAGGGAGGGAAAAACTGTTTTTT.

This sequence joins TRBV20-1 and TRBJ2-3; D possibly corresponds to TRBD1 (7 bases). This CDR3 is built from 15 residues. CDR1 and CDR2 (germline): DFQATT, SNEGSKA (reference sequence). Trimming removed 3 bases from V and 4 bases from J, with 17 bases in between. CDR3 sequence reads: CSASDGRGVPDTQYF. The CDR3 DNA reads TGCAGTGCTAGCGACGGCAGGGGGGTTCCAGATACGCAGTATTTT.

This chain connects TRBV3-1 to TRBJ2-5; D gene ambiguous. The J call may be wrong; the DNA end is better matched by TRBJ2-1. Looked up from germline, CDR1 is LGHDT and CDR2 is YNNKEL (reference sequence). This CDR3 is 14 amino acids long. CDR3 in DNA: TGTGCCAGCAGCCAAGGGCTAATAGAAGAGACCCAGTTCTTC. Its translation is CASSQGLIEETQFF.

To note about this clonotype: Germline is not matched at one junction end, which may reflect a read error. This chain's CDR3 is CVSSHDGGGNQPQHF. The CDR3 DNA reads as TGCGTCAGCAGCCATGATGGAGGGGGCAATCAGCCCCAGCATTTT. This chain joins TRBV4-1 and TRBJ1-5; D is perhaps TRBD1 (5 bases). This CDR3 contains 15 residues. The germline gives CDR1 MGHRA, CDR2 YSYEKL.

This clonotype has a handful of counts. The rearrangement uses TRBV10-1 and TRBJ1-5, with TRBD1 matching 10 bases. V shed 3 bases, J shed 2 bases, and the junction held 4 bases outside the gene matches. The CDR3 contains 16 residues. Germline CDR1 reads WNHNN; CDR2 reads SYGVQD (reference sequence). The CDR3 here is CASSEGQGGGNQPQHF. CDR3 nucleotide sequence: TGCGCCAGCAGTGAAGGACAGGGGGGGGGCAATCAGCCCCAGCATTTT.

This clonotype showed up just a few times. The chain joins TRBV3-1 to TRBJ2-1; D is possibly TRBD2 (6 bases). The CDR3 has 16 residues. Germline values: CDR1 LGHDT, CDR2 YNNKEL (reference sequence). The ends were cut back, 4 bases at V and 0 bases at J, with 13 bases in the middle. The CDR3 reads CASSLHGGYSYNEQFF. The CDR3 nucleotides read TGTGCCAGCAGCCTTCATGGAGGGTACTCCTACAATGAGCAGTTCTTC.

This clonotype was seen only a few times. This chain links TRBV20-1 with TRBJ2-1; 13 nucleotides agree with TRBD2. CDR1 DFQATT and CDR2 SNEGSKA come from the germline V gene (reference sequence). CDR3 length equals 18 residues. With 2 bases clipped from V and 1 base from J, the junction kept 8 bases outside the gene matches. CDR3 amino acids: CSARRSGLAGVSYNEQFF. The CDR3 region has the DNA TGCAGTGCTAGAAGGTCTGGACTAGCGGGGGTTTCCTACAATGAGCAGTTCTTC.

The chain joins TRBV6-1 to TRBJ2-5, with D possibly TRBD2 on 6 matching bases. This CDR3 is built from 15 residues. Germline CDR1 MNHNS, CDR2 SASEGT. V was pared by 5 bases and J by 3 bases, with 16 bases between. CDR3 residues: CASSPQGGAKETQYF. The CDR3 coding sequence is TGTGCCAGCAGTCCCCAAGGCGGGGCGAAAGAGACCCAGTACTTC.

The chain carries TRBV11-2 and TRBJ2-7, with TRBD2 identical over 8 bases. Germline-derived CDR1 and CDR2 are SGHAT and FQNNGV. The CDR3 runs 14 residues. Unmatched junction bases numbered 10, after V lost 5 bases and J lost 7 bases. The CDR3 loop is CASSLLSLADEQYF. For the CDR3, the DNA is TGTGCCAGCAGCCTCCTATCACTAGCGGATGAGCAGTACTTC.

The chain recombines TRBV30 with TRBJ2-5; 9 nucleotides line up with TRBD1. The last part of the DNA fits TRBJ2-1 better; the J call may be wrong. In germline, CDR1 is GTSNPN, CDR2 SVGIG (reference sequence). The CDR3 sequence is 14 residues long. CDR3 coding DNA: TGTGCCTGGGCTGCCGGGACAGGGCAAGAGACCCAGTTCTTC. Translated: CAWAAGTGQETQFF.

This clonotype was detected a few times. The chain links TRBV10-3 to TRBJ2-7; the D is unclear. Trimming took 2 bases from V and 5 from J, leaving 10 bases between them. CDR1 is ENHRY, CDR2 SYGVKD, per germline. This CDR3 contains 13 residues. Written as DNA, the CDR3 is TGTGCCATCAGTGAGGCGGCAGCGAACGAGCAGTACTTC. Amino acids: CAISEAAANEQYF.

This clonotype was picked up a small number of times. V gene TRBV2 combines with J gene TRBJ2-1; TRBD2 might be the D (5 bases). CDR1 and CDR2 (germline): SNHLY, FYNNEI. CDR3 length equals 15 residues. The CDR3, as DNA: TGTTCACTTATTAGACAACTAGGTTCCTACAATGAGCAGTTCTTC. It yields the protein CSLIRQLGSYNEQFF.

This clonotype was found many times. The chain joins TRBV5-1 to TRBJ2-3; D call uncertain. Trimming took 4 bases from V and 4 from J, leaving 13 bases between them. The CDR3 has 14 amino acids. Per germline, CDR1 SGHRS and CDR2 YFSETQ. CDR3 nucleotides: TGCGCCAGCAGCCCGGATCGCCAGTCAGATACGCAGTATTTT. Amino acid sequence: CASSPDRQSDTQYF. The whole variable domain, filled in from reference TRBV5-1 and TRBJ2-3, reads KAGVTQTPRYLIKTRGQQVTLSCSPISGHRSVSWYQQTPGQGLQFLFEYFSETQRNKGNFPGRFSGRQFSNSRSEMNVSTLELGDSALYLCASSPDRQSDTQYFGPGTRLTVL.

This chain links TRBV11-2 with TRBJ2-7; 11 bases are shared with TRBD2. The junction had 17 bases not matched to a gene; V was cut back by 6 bases and J by 7 bases. Germline-derived CDR1 and CDR2 are SGHAT and FQNNGV. The CDR3 is 17 residues long. CDR3 coding DNA: TGTGCCAGCAGGAGACTAGCGGGGACGAGCTCCTACAATGAGCAGTACTTC. It yields the protein CASRRLAGTSSYNEQYF. Combining the CDR3 with reference TRBV11-2 and TRBJ2-7 gives the whole variable domain EAGVAQSPRYKIIEKRQSVAFWCNPISGHATLYWYQQILGQGPKLLIQFQNNGVVDDSQLPKDRFSAERLKGVDSTLKIQPAKLEDSAVYLCASRRLAGTSSYNEQYFGPGTRLTVT.

This clonotype showed up just a few times. The gene calls are TRBV12-3 or TRBV12-4 and TRBJ2-3; 7 positions agree with TRBD2. The length of the CDR3 is 15 residues. With 4 bases clipped from V and 0 bases from J, the junction kept 4 bases outside the gene matches. The CDR3 is CASSSWGGSTDTQYF. In DNA, the CDR3 is TGTGCCAGCAGTTCCTGGGGGGGGAGCACAGATACGCAGTATTTT.